This T cell receptor (beta chain) was sequenced in a study of blood T cell repertoires in COVID-19. Study as a whole: Nucleic acid was either cDNA or gDNA, and it came from T cells, B-cell-depleted T cells, or PBMCs.

The trim removed 6 bases at V and 4 bases at J, leaving 8 bases unmatched. CDR3 length: 16 residues. Germline V gives CDR1 MDHEN, CDR2 SYDVKM. In the authors' workflow: Nucleated cell number was recorded as an estimate derived from reference gene primer amplification. Libraries were prepared by immunoSEQ multiplex PCR; TCRdb keeps only in-frame clonotypes and omits some of them. D and trimming come from the DNA, and the V and J calls and clone size come from that table. The sample yields 200,000 to 300,000 clones, 80% to 90% seen once. This receptor was obtained from a man in his fifties with acute or convalescent COVID-19. This rearrangement joins TRBV28 to TRBJ2-5; TRBD2 matches 13 bases. The sequenced sample consisted of peripheral blood. The CDR3 coding sequence is TGTGCCAGCAGAAGTGGACTAGCGGGGGTCCGAGAGACCCAGTACTTC. Translating gives CASRSGLAGVRETQYF.